The 7 T cell receptor beta chains reported below all come from one sample, sequenced in a study of early T cells in non-severe SARS-CoV-2 infection. A single record per CDR3 protein comes from TCRdb applying MiXCR to the 5' RACE reads. In the table there are about 69,000 distinct CDR3 sequences, 9.5% of which are singletons. The sample taken for sequencing was whole blood. The source is an adult who was a healthcare worker with PCR-confirmed SARS-CoV-2 infection or an uninfected control (not recorded which).

This clonotype was seen only a few times. The chain is built from TRBV7-2 and TRBJ2-5, with 8 bases lining up with TRBD1. Trimming took 5 bases from V and 5 from J; bases not matched to a gene: 4. This CDR3 contains 13 residues. The germline V gene has CDR1 SGHTA and CDR2 FQGNSA. The CDR3: CASSPNRGETQYF. CDR3 in DNA: TGTGCCAGCAGCCCGAACAGGGGGGAGACCCAGTACTTC.

This clonotype was picked up a small number of times. The rearrangement joins TRBV4-3 to TRBJ2-7; 9 bases align to TRBD1. Germline CDR1 and CDR2: LGHNA and YSLEER. J lost 4 bases, V lost 1 base, and 8 bases had no gene match. The CDR3 is made up of 16 amino acids. The DNA for the CDR3 is TGCGCCAGCAGCCAAGGTGGAACAGGGGGCGGGTACGAGCAGTACTTC. Translation: CASSQGGTGGGYEQYF.

This sequence joins TRBV28 and TRBJ2-1; D tentatively fits TRBD1 or TRBD2 (5 bases each). The V and J ends lost 8 bases and 3 bases respectively, with 14 bases between them. The CDR3 sequence is 14 residues long. Germline V CDR1 and CDR2: MDHEN, SYDVKM. CDR3 region: CASAGTADYNEQFF. Written as DNA, the CDR3 is TGTGCCAGCGCCGGGACCGCAGACTACAATGAGCAGTTCTTC.

This clonotype was detected many times. The CDR3 is CASSLAGGSYTF. DNA for the CDR3: TGTGCCAGCAGTCTGGCAGGGGGGAGCTACACCTTC. V and J are TRBV2 and TRBJ1-2; 7 nucleotides line up with TRBD1. The CDR3 extends over 12 amino acids. From germline, CDR1 is SNHLY and CDR2 FYNNEI. Losses at the gene ends were 5 bases for V and 9 bases for J; bases not matched to a gene: 6.

The table lists this clonotype with many counts. The rearrangement uses TRBV18 and TRBJ1-5; D is unclear. The CDR3 has 13 amino acids. Per the germline V gene, CDR1 is KGHSH and CDR2 is LQKENI. V lost 3 bases and J lost 5, with 8 bases in between. Here the CDR3 DNA reads TGTGCCAGCTCACCGGGCGTCGATCAGCCCCAGCATTTT. Translated: CASSPGVDQPQHF.

Remarks on this clonotype: This may be a read error, as it is one base from a much larger clone. This rearrangement joins TRBV11-1 to TRBJ2-1, with TRBD2 as a possible D gene (5 bases). This CDR3 contains 14 residues. In germline, CDR1 is SGHAT, CDR2 FQDESV (reference sequence). The CDR3 DNA reads as TGTGCCAGCAGCTTAGCGACTACGTACAATGAGCAGCTCTTC. This encodes CASSLATTYNEQLF.

The chain joins TRBV25-1 to TRBJ2-1, with no clear D. V was trimmed by 5 bases and J by 5 bases, leaving 16 bases between them. The CDR3 covers 15 residues. Germline CDR1 reads MGHDK; CDR2 reads SYGVNS. The CDR3 nucleotides are TGTGCCAGCAGTCCCATCGACCGGGTCAACAATGAGCAGTTCTTC. It is translated as CASSPIDRVNNEQFF.